This T cell receptor (beta chain) was sequenced during a study of shared clonotypes between healthy human individuals. Study outcomes and limitations: Large depth notwithstanding, sorted-subset sequencing proved incomplete by rarefaction.

TCRdb's table, derived via immunoSEQ multiplex PCR, lists solely in-frame clones and lacks some. The sample records about 2.4 million clones, 90% to 95% being singletons. This CDR3 is 16 amino acids long. V lost 6 bases and J 4 bases, leaving 21 bases between the germline ends. CDR1 is MNHEY and CDR2 is SMNVEV in the germline V gene (reference sequence). With regard to this clone: Its antigen is unknown.

This rearrangement joins TRBV27 to TRBJ1-1; D may be TRBD1 (6 bases). Sequencing was done on a sample of naive CD4+ T cells from PBMCs. Sample subset: CD45RA+ positively selected. The receptor comes from a man between 18 and 29 years old in good health. Some clones in this sample may be carry-over from other donors' samples. CDR3 in amino acids: CASSTGRRILSTEAFF. The CDR3 DNA follows: TGTGCCAGCAGCACAGGGCGCCGGATCCTAAGCACTGAAGCTTTCTTT.